These T cell receptor beta chains were read from a single sample in a study of shared clonotypes between healthy human individuals. The table came from immunoSEQ multiplex PCR; TCRdb's copy has only in-frame clones and leaves some out. The sample has about 380,000 clones; approximately 97% are singletons. Sample: memory CD8+ T cells sorted from blood. The receptors were gathered from a man aged 25-45 years in good health. Each CDR3 is given with its conserved first and last residue. A D gene is named only where the DNA matches it firmly.

d_gene: TRBD1
j_gene: TRBJ1-1
v_gene: TRBV9
CDR3aa: CASSATGGATEAFF
CDR3nt: TGTGCCAGCAGCGCCACAGGGGGCGCTACTGAAGCTTTCTTT

d_gene: TRBD1
j_gene: TRBJ2-7
v_gene: TRBV28
CDR3aa: CASSLFPFLDRSSYEQYF
CDR3nt: TGTGCCAGCAGTTTATTCCCTTTCTTGGACAGGTCCTCCTACGAGCAGTACTTC

d_gene: TRBD1
j_gene: TRBJ1-5
v_gene: TRBV7-9
CDR3aa: CASSGPGGVVDQPQHF
CDR3nt: TGTGCCAGCAGCGGCCCAGGGGGTGTCGTGGATCAGCCCCAGCATTTT

d_gene: .
j_gene: TRBJ2-1
v_gene: TRBV6-6
CDR3aa: CASSYPRTFDEQFF
CDR3nt: TGTGCCAGCAGTTACCCCCGGACGTTCGATGAGCAGTTCTTC

d_gene: TRBD2
j_gene: TRBJ2-1
v_gene: TRBV28
CDR3aa: CASSFRLAGANEQFF
CDR3nt: TGTGCCAGCAGTTTCCGACTAGCGGGTGCCAATGAGCAGTTCTTC

d_gene: TRBD1
j_gene: TRBJ2-4
v_gene: TRBV30
CDR3aa: CACRQGVIANIQYF
CDR3nt: TGTGCCTGCCGACAGGGGGTGATAGCGAACATTCAGTACTTC

d_gene: .
j_gene: TRBJ2-3
v_gene: TRBV5-4
CDR3aa: CASHSWSTDTQYF
CDR3nt: TGTGCCAGCCATAGCTGGAGCACAGATACGCAGTATTTT

d_gene: .
j_gene: TRBJ2-3
v_gene: TRBV19
CDR3aa: CASSIGTSTDTQYF
CDR3nt: TGTGCCAGTAGTATCGGGACTAGCACAGATACGCAGTATTTT

d_gene: .
j_gene: TRBJ1-1
v_gene: TRBV5-8
CDR3aa: CASSTANTEAFF
CDR3nt: TGTGCCAGCAGCACTGCCAACACTGAAGCTTTCTTT

d_gene: TRBD1
j_gene: TRBJ2-7
v_gene: TRBV6-1
CDR3aa: CASSWTGVSSYEQYF
CDR3nt: TGTGCCAGCAGCTGGACAGGGGTCTCCTCCTACGAGCAGTACTTC

d_gene: .
j_gene: TRBJ2-5
v_gene: TRBV5-5
CDR3aa: CASSTRGEAQTQYF
CDR3nt: TGTGCCAGCAGCACCAGGGGAGAGGCCCAGACCCAGTACTTC

d_gene: .
j_gene: TRBJ1-2
v_gene: TRBV9
CDR3aa: CASSVRRDYGYTF
CDR3nt: TGTGCCAGCAGCGTAAGGAGGGACTATGGCTACACCTTC

d_gene: .
j_gene: TRBJ1-1
v_gene: TRBV5-1
CDR3aa: CASSLKGNTEAFF
CDR3nt: TGCGCCAGCAGCTTAAAGGGCAACACTGAAGCTTTCTTT